Given below is one T cell receptor beta chain in context. The antigen is unknown. Germline V gives CDR1 LNHDA, CDR2 SQIVND (reference sequence). V lost 3 bases and J lost 8; bases outside the gene matches: 9. The CDR3 totals 15 residues. This sample is drawn from a study of T cell responses to AZD1222 COVID-19 vaccine. Produced via immunoSEQ multiplex PCR; TCRdb's table is partial and in-frame only. Of 90,000 to 130,000 clones listed, approximately 90% are singletons. Study-wide results and caveats: White British ancestry dominated among donors, who included more females, and clonal diversity was possibly underestimated. Only after the peak T cell response were repertoires sampled. Only 5 or 6 people who got AZD1222 tested seropositive at baseline.

The sequence was collected from an adult in good health. This material consisted of peripheral blood, taken on day 0 of MenACWY control vaccination. This chain connects TRBV19 to TRBJ1-4; 7 bases are shared with TRBD1. The CDR3 sequence is CASSMRGPAGEKLFF. The CDR3, as DNA: TGTGCCAGTAGTATGAGGGGGCCGGCTGGAGAAAAACTGTTTTTT. The full variable domain, with the rest looked up from reference TRBV19 and TRBJ1-4, is DGGITQSPKYLFRKEGQNVTLSCEQNLNHDAMYWYRQDPGQGLRLIYYSQIVNDFQKGDIAEGYSVSREKKESFPLTVTSAQKNPTAFYLCASSMRGPAGEKLFFGSGTQLSVL.